The 23 T cell receptor beta chains presented below share a single source sample, sequenced in a study of low-dose radiotherapy and immunotherapy resistance in tumors. Specified time point: before trial treatment. With TRAV- and TRBV-specific primers, first-strand cDNA was made, covering the alpha and beta chains. Amplification, which lasted around 20 PCR cycles, used a constant-region primer and V-primer adapter to amplify TCRs. One entry per CDR3 protein, called by TCRdb with MiXCR from the reads. There are 45,000 to 75,000 distinct CDR3 sequences in the sample; roughly 24% occur only once, and around 5% lies in the top ten. Sequencing was performed on PBMCs, taken before treatment. The receptor source for this set is a male donor with prostate cancer.

This chain links TRBV5-1 with TRBJ2-5, with TRBD2 matching 10 bases. V lost 2 bases, J lost 5 bases, and 6 bases stayed unmatched. The CDR3 contains 15 residues. Germline V gene lookup returns CDR1 SGHRS and CDR2 YFSETQ. CDR3 sequence: CASSLLGTSAETQYF. The CDR3 DNA reads TGCGCCAGCAGCTTACTCGGGACTAGCGCCGAGACCCAGTACTTC.

This clonotype was counted at least ten times. V usage is TRBV9 and J usage is TRBJ2-3; TRBD2 matches at 9 bases. V trimming: 3 bases; J trimming: 5 bases; junction bases outside the gene matches: 7. Germline CDR1 and CDR2: SGDLS and YYNGEE. The CDR3 contains 15 residues. As DNA, the CDR3 is TGTGCCAGCAGCGGTTCCGGGACTAGCTTAGATACGCAGTATTTT. Translation gives CASSGSGTSLDTQYF.

At least ten counts were recorded for this clonotype. The V gene is TRBV18, the J gene TRBJ2-7, with 8 bases fitting TRBD1. After removal of 6 bases from V and 1 base from J, the junction contained 5 bases not matched to a gene. This CDR3 contains 14 residues. The V gene's germline CDR1 is KGHSH and CDR2 LQKENI. DNA of the CDR3: TGTGCCAGCTCCCCGGGACAGGAGTCCTACGAGCAGTACTTC. Protein product: CASSPGQESYEQYF.

This clonotype was found many times. This chain joins TRBV2 and TRBJ2-2; possibly TRBD2 for D (6 bases). Looked up from germline, CDR1 is SNHLY and CDR2 is FYNNEI. The CDR3 runs 16 residues. V was pared by 8 bases and J by 0 bases, with 16 bases between. CDR3 nucleotide sequence: TGTGCCAGCCGGGGAGGCGCAGGGTCGAACACCGGGGAGCTGTTTTTT. This gives the protein CASRGGAGSNTGELFF. The variable domain in full, with the rest retrieved from reference TRBV2 and TRBJ2-2, is EPEVTQTPSHQVTQMGQEVILRCVPISNHLYFYWYRQILGQKVEFLVSFYNNEISEKSEIFDDQFSVERPDGSNFTLKIRSTKLEDSAMYFCASRGGAGSNTGELFFGEGSRLTVL.

This clonotype was counted at least ten times. The chain combines TRBV5-1 with TRBJ1-4; possible D gene TRBD1, 6 bases. CDR1 is SGHRS and CDR2 is YFSETQ in the germline V gene. CDR3 length: 14 residues. The V gene lost 3 bases and the J gene lost 3 bases, with 9 bases spanning the gap. As DNA, the CDR3 is TGCGCCAGCAGCTGGGGGGGCCCTAATGAAAAACTGTTTTTT. Its protein is CASSWGGPNEKLFF.

To note about this clonotype: A read error is the likely source, as a far larger clone sits one nucleotide away. V usage is TRBV6-5 and J usage is TRBJ2-7; TRBD2 matches at 7 bases. Germline CDR1 MNHEY, CDR2 SVGAGI. The CDR3 spans 15 residues. After removal of 2 bases from V and 7 bases from J, the junction contained 11 bases not matched to a gene. The CDR3 DNA reads as TGTGCCAGCAGTTACGGACCGGGACTAAACAATGAGCAGTACTTC. Translation gives CASSYGPGLNNEQYF.

This clonotype has ten or more counts. The chain uses TRBV6-5 and TRBJ1-1; maybe TRBD1 (5 bases). There are 15 residues in the CDR3. Trimming stripped 2 bases from V and 4 bases from J, with 14 bases between. Germline values: CDR1 MNHEY, CDR2 SVGAGI. The CDR3 loop is CASSYDGGAGTEAFF. In DNA, the CDR3 is TGTGCCAGCAGTTACGATGGGGGAGCTGGCACTGAAGCTTTCTTT.

This clonotype was detected many times. The chain couples TRBV30 to TRBJ1-1, with D perhaps matching TRBD1 (6 bases). From germline, CDR1 is GTSNPN and CDR2 SVGIG (reference sequence). V gave up 5 bases and J gave up 1 base, with 8 bases separating them. CDR3 length: 12 residues. The CDR3 nucleotides read TGTGCCTGGGGGACACCGAACACTGAAGCTTTCTTT. As protein: CAWGTPNTEAFF.

This clonotype was found a few times. The likely explanation is a read error, given a far larger clone one base away. The rearrangement uses TRBV6-1 and TRBJ2-7; 7 bases are a match to TRBD2. The CDR3 totals 15 residues. V lost 6 bases and J lost 7; bases outside the gene matches: 15. Per the germline V gene, CDR1 is MNHNS and CDR2 is SASEGT. DNA for the CDR3: TGTGCCAGCAGGGAGCGGGATTTAGCCTACAATGAGCAGTACTTC. Translating gives CASRERDLAYNEQYF.

With respect to this clonotype: A far larger clone is a single base away, which makes a read error likely. This chain links TRBV6-2 or TRBV6-3 with TRBJ1-5; TRBD1 agrees at 7 bases. Germline trimming cut 10 bases from V and 7 bases from J; bases unmatched to any gene: 16. The CDR3 extends over 15 amino acids. The germline CDR1 and CDR2 sequences are MNHEY and SVGEGT. CDR3 nucleotides: TGTGCCAACAGACCCGACAGGGAGGGACGGCAGCCCCAGCATTTT. Protein sequence: CANRPDREGRQPQHF.

J is TRBJ2-3 and V is TRBV4-2; TRBD1 aligns across 9 bases. Germline loops: CDR1 LGHNA, CDR2 YNFKEQ. The CDR3 consists of 13 residues. V was pared by 4 bases and J by 11 bases, with 7 bases of the junction left unmatched. This chain's CDR3 is CASSPGQGMEQYF. DNA of the CDR3: TGTGCCAGCAGCCCCGGACAGGGGATGGAGCAGTATTTT.

A word on this clonotype: At one of its ends the junction is not consistent with the germline gene, which may arise from a read error. The chain uses TRBV5-3 and TRBJ2-1; 8 bases line up with TRBD2. TRBV5-3 is reported as an ORF; its role is uncertain. The CDR3 is made up of 13 amino acids. The CDR3 reads CASSLEREGPRFF. The CDR3 DNA sequence: TGCGCCAGCAGCTTGGAACGGGAGGGCCCCAGGTTCTTC.

This clonotype occurred many times. The chain links TRBV27 to TRBJ2-7, with D unclear. CDR3 length: 13 residues. Germline V gene data show CDR1 as MNHEY and CDR2 as SMNVEV (reference sequence). Trimming shortened V by 8 bases and J by 4 bases, and 15 bases separated the two germline ends. The chain's CDR3 is CASGPYLGYEQYF. The DNA for the CDR3 is TGTGCCAGCGGCCCTTATCTAGGATACGAGCAGTACTTC.

This clonotype was detected ten times or more. The genes are TRBV28 and TRBJ2-1; 9 bases agree with TRBD1. V lost 5 bases to trimming and J lost 9 bases; unmatched junction nucleotides: 11. The CDR3 contains 15 residues. Germline CDR1 reads MDHEN; CDR2 reads SYDVKM. The chain's CDR3 is CASSRFRDRASEQFF. For the CDR3, the DNA is TGTGCCAGCAGTAGATTCCGGGACAGGGCCTCTGAGCAGTTCTTC.

The chain joins TRBV2 to TRBJ1-1; TRBD1 might be the D (5 bases). CDR3 length: 15 residues. CDR1 is SNHLY, CDR2 FYNNEI, per germline. V lost 5 bases to trimming and J lost 0 bases, with 13 bases between them. The CDR3 bases are TGTGCCAGCAGTTGGGGACCTTCCGTGAACACTGAAGCTTTCTTT. Translating gives CASSWGPSVNTEAFF.

In its sample, this clonotype was seen a few times. The rearrangement uses TRBV14 and TRBJ2-1, with D possibly being TRBD2 (5 bases). V was shortened by 3 bases and J by 5 bases, with 11 bases between the two germline ends. This CDR3 contains 14 residues. The germline V gene has CDR1 SGHDN and CDR2 FVKESK. The CDR3 is CASSQAGLDNEQFF. Written as DNA, the CDR3 is TGTGCCAGCAGCCAGGCCGGACTGGACAATGAGCAGTTCTTC.

This clonotype was seen more than once but under ten times. J is TRBJ2-5 and V is TRBV7-9; a weak D match, TRBD1 (6 bases). This CDR3 contains 14 residues. Germline-derived CDR1 and CDR2 are SEHNR and FQNEAQ (reference sequence). Trimming took off 4 bases at V and 2 bases at J, with 11 bases between the two ends. This CDR3 is CASSSPGDQETQYF. The CDR3 nucleotides are TGTGCCAGCAGCTCCCCAGGGGATCAAGAGACCCAGTACTTC.

Many counts were recorded for this clonotype. The gene calls are TRBV5-6 and TRBJ1-1, with D perhaps matching TRBD1 (5 bases). CDR1 SGHDT and CDR2 YYEEEE come from the germline V gene. Trimming removed 4 bases from V and 8 bases from J, with 15 bases in between. This CDR3 comprises 13 residues. Here the CDR3 reads CASSPVGGGEAFF. CDR3 nucleotide sequence: TGTGCCAGCAGCCCGGTAGGTGGGGGAGAAGCTTTCTTT.

This clonotype was counted ten times or more. V is TRBV3-1 and J is TRBJ2-1; D uncertain. The CDR3 covers 12 residues. V was pared by 1 base and J by 9 bases, with 7 bases between. Germline CDR1 reads LGHDT; CDR2 reads YNNKEL (reference sequence). The CDR3, as DNA: TGTGCCAGCAGCCAAGTGTCCCTTGAGCAGTTCTTC. It yields the protein CASSQVSLEQFF.

This clonotype occurred many times. The chain links TRBV3-1 to TRBJ2-3; D not resolved. Trimming left V 7 bases short and J 0 bases short, with 11 bases between. Germline loops: CDR1 LGHDT, CDR2 YNNKEL (reference sequence). This CDR3 has 14 residues. CDR3 loop: CASKRQPSTDTQYF. The CDR3 coding sequence is TGTGCCAGCAAGAGGCAGCCTAGCACAGATACGCAGTATTTT.

This clonotype was counted ten times or more. The rearrangement joins TRBV12-3 or TRBV12-4 to TRBJ2-1; 7 bases agree with TRBD2. V trimming: 6 bases; J trimming: 5 bases; junction bases outside the gene matches: 10. There are 15 residues in the CDR3. The CDR3 DNA is TGTGCCAGCAGCTTCGGGGGGAGGGCCAACAATGAGCAGTTCTTC. It encodes CASSFGGRANNEQFF.

This clonotype was seen many times. This sequence joins TRBV2 and TRBJ1-1; 7 nucleotides agree with TRBD1. CDR1 and CDR2 from the germline V gene are SNHLY and FYNNEI. With V trimmed by 6 bases and J by 1 base, 5 bases remained unmatched. The CDR3 totals 14 residues. In DNA form, the CDR3 reads TGTGCCAGCAGGGATCGGACAGGGAACACTGAAGCTTTCTTT. This gives the protein CASRDRTGNTEAFF.

The CDR3 bases are TGTGCCAGCAGCCAGGGACGTATCTCCTACGAGCAGTACTTC. Translated, it gives CASSQGRISYEQYF. The rearrangement uses TRBV7-2 and TRBJ2-7; D tentatively fits TRBD1 or TRBD2 (5 bases each). V lost 5 bases, J lost 0 bases, and 11 bases lay in between. The CDR3 contains 14 residues. CDR1 is SGHTA and CDR2 is FQGNSA in the germline V gene.